This T cell receptor (beta chain) is from a study of blood T cells in healthy people across ages. Germline loops: CDR1 SGHAT, CDR2 FQNNGV. CDR3 length equals 18 residues. Losses at the gene ends were 5 bases for V and 2 bases for J; bases not matched to a gene: 15. A sample-barcoded 5' primer and a J-beta primer mix were used in a second PCR of roughly 7 to 11 cycles. TCRdb reanalysed the 5' RACE reads using MiXCR and keeps one entry per CDR3 protein. Of roughly 1.5 million distinct CDR3 sequences in the sample, 40% to 45% were seen once. V usage is TRBV11-2 and J usage is TRBJ2-7, with 10 positions matching TRBD2. The receptor was isolated from a woman under 30 in good health. The source material was blood. In nucleotides, the CDR3 is TGTGCCAGCAGCCCCGGCGCTAGCGGGGGCCTCTTCACCTACGAGCAGTACTTC. Its translation is CASSPGASGGLFTYEQYF.